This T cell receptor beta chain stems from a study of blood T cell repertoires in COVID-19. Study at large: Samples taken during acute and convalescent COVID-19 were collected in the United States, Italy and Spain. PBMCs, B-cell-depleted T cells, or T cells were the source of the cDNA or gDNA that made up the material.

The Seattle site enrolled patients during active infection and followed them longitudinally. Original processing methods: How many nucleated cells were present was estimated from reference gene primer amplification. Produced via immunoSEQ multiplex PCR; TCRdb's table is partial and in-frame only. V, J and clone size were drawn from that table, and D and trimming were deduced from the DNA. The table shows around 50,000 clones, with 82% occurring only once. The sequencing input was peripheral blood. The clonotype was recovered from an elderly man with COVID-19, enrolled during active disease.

The CDR3 sequence is CASSVRTSGRAGDEQFF. The CDR3 DNA reads as TGTGCCAGTAGTGTAAGGACTAGCGGGAGGGCCGGCGATGAGCAGTTCTTC. The chain carries TRBV19 and TRBJ2-1, with 15 bases fitting TRBD2. The V segment lost 5 bases and the J segment 8 bases; nucleotides outside the gene matches: 10. Germline values: CDR1 LNHDA, CDR2 SQIVND (reference sequence). CDR3 length: 17 residues.